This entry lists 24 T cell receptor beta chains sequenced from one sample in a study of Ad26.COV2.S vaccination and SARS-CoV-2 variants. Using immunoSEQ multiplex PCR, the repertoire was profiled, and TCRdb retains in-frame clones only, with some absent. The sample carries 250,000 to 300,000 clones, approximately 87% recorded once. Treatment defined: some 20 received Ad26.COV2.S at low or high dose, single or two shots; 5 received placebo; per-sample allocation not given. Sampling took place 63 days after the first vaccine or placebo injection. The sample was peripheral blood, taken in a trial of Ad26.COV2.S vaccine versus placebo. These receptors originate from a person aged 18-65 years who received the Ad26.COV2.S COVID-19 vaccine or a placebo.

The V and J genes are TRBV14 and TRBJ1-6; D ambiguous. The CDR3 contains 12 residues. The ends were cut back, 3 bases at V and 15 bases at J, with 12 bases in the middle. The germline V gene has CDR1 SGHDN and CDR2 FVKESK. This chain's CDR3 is CASSQGSTVLHF. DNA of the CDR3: TGTGCCAGCAGCCAGGGAAGTACAGTCCTCCACTTT.

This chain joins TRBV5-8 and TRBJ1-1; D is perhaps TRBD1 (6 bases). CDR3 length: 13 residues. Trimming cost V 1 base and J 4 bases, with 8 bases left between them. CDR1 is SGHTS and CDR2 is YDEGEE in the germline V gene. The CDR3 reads CASSLTRGTEAFF. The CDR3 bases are TGTGCCAGCAGCTTGACCAGGGGCACTGAAGCTTTCTTT.

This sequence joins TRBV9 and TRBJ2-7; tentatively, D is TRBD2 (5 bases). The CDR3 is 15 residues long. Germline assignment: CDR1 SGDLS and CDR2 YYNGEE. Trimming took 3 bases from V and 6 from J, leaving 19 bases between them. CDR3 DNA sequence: TGTGCCAGCAGCGCTCGAACGGACTCGATAGTCGAGCAGTACTTC. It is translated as CASSARTDSIVEQYF.

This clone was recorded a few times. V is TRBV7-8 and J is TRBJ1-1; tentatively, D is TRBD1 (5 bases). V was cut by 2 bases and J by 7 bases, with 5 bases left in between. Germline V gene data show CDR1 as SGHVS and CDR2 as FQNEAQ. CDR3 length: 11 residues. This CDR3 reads CASSLRGEAFF. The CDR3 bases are TGTGCCAGCAGCTTAAGGGGTGAAGCTTTCTTT. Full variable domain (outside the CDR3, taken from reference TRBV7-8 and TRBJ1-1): GAGVSQSPRYKVAKRGQDVALRCDPISGHVSLFWYQQALGQGPEFLTYFQNEAQLDKSGLPSDRFFAERPEGSVSTLKIQRTQQEDSAVYLCASSLRGEAFFGQGTRLTVV.

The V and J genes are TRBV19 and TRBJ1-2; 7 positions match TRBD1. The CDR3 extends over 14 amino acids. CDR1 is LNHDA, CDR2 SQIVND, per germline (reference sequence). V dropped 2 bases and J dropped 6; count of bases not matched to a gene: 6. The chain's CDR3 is CASSIQSTGDGYTF. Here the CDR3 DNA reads TGTGCCAGTAGTATACAATCTACAGGGGATGGCTACACCTTC.

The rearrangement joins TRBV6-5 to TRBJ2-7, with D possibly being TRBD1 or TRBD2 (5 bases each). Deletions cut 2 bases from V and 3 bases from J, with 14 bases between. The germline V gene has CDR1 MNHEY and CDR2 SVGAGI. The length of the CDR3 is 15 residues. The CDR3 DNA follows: TGTGCCAGCAGTTACGGGTCGGGACCGAACTACGAGCAGTACTTC. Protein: CASSYGSGPNYEQYF.

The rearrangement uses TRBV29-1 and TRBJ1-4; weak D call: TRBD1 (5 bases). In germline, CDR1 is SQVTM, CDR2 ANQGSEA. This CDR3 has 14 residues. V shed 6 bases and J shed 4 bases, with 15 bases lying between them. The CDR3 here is CSVMPGTNNEKLFF. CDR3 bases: TGCAGCGTGATGCCCGGGACCAATAATGAAAAACTGTTTTTT.

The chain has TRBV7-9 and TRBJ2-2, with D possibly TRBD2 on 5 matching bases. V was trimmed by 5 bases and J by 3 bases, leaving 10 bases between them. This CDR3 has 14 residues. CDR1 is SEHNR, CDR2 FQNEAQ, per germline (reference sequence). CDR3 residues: CASSRELDTGELFF. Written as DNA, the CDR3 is TGTGCCAGCAGCCGCGAACTAGACACCGGGGAGCTGTTTTTT.

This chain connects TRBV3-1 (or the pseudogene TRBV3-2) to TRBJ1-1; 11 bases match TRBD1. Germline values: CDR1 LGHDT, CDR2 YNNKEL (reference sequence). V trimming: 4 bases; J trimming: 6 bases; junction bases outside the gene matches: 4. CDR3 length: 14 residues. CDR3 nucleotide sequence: TGTGCCAGCAGCCCCGGACAGGGGGCTTCTGAAGCTTTCTTT. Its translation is CASSPGQGASEAFF.

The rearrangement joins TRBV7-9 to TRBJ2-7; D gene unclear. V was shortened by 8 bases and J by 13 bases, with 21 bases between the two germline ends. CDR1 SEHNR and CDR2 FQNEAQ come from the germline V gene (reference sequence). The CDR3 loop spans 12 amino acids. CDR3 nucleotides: TGTGCCAGCGCCCGTGGCCCGACAACAATTTACTTC. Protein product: CASARGPTTIYF.

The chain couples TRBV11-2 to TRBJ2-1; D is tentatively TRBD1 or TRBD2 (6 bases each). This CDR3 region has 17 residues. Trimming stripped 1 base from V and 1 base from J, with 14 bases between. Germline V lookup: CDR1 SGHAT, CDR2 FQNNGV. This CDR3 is CASSLVGGSVSYNEQFF. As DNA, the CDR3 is TGTGCCAGCAGCTTAGTAGGGGGGAGTGTATCCTACAATGAGCAGTTCTTC.

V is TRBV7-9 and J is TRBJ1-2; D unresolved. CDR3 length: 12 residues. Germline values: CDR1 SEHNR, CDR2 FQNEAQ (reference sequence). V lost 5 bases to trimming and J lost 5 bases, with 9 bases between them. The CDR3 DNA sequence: TGTGCCAGCAGCCTGGCGACATATGGCTACACCTTC. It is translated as CASSLATYGYTF.

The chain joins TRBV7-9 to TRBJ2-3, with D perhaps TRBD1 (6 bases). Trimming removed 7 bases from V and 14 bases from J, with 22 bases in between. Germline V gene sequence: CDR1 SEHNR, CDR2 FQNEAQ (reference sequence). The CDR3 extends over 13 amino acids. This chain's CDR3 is CASTIPGVDRGYF. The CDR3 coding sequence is TGTGCCAGCACCATTCCAGGGGTGGACCGAGGGTATTTT.

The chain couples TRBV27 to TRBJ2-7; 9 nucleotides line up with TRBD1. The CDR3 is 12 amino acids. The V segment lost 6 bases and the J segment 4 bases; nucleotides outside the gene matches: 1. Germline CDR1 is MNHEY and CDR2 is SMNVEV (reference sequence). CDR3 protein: CASRTGGYEQYF. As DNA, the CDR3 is TGTGCCAGCAGGACAGGGGGGTACGAGCAGTACTTC.

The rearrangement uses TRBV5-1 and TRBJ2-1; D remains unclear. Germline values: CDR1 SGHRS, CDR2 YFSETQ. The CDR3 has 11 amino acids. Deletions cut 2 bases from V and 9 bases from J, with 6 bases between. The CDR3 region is CASSFGPEQFF. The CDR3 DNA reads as TGCGCCAGCAGCTTCGGCCCTGAGCAGTTCTTC.

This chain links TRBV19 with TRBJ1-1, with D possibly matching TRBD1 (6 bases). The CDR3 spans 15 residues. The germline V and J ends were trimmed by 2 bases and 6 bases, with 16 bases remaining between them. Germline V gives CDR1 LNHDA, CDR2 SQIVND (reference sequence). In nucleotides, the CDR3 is TGTGCCAGTAGTATACTCGGGCAGGGGACGGCTGAAGCTTTCTTT. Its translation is CASSILGQGTAEAFF.

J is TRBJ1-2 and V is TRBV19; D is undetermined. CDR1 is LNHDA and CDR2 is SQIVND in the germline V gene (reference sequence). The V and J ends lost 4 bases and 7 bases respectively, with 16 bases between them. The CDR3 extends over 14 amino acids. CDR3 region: CASSTQDELRGYTF. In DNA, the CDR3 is TGTGCCAGTAGTACCCAGGACGAGTTGCGTGGCTACACCTTC.

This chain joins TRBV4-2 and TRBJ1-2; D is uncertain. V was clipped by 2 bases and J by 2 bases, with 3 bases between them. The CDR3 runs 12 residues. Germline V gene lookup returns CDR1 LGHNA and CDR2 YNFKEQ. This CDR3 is CASSQSNYGYTF. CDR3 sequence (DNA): TGTGCCAGCAGCCAATCCAACTATGGCTACACCTTC.

The CDR3 nucleotides read TGTGCCAGCATTCTGCGCCTCTCCACAGATACGCAGTATTTT. It translates to CASILRLSTDTQYF. The V gene is TRBV7-2, the J gene TRBJ2-3, with unresolved D. The germline V gene has CDR1 SGHTA and CDR2 FQGNSA. The V end was cut by 7 bases, the J end by 2 bases, with 13 bases between. CDR3 size: 14 residues.

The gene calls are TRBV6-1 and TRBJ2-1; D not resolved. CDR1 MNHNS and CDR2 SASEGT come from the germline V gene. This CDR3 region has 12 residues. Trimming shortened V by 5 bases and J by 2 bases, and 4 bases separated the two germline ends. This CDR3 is CASSRPYNEQFF. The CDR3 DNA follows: TGTGCCAGCAGTCGTCCCTACAATGAGCAGTTCTTC.

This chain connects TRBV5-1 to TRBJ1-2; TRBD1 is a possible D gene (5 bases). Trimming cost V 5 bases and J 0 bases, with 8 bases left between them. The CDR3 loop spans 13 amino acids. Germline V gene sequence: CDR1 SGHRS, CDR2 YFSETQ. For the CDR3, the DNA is TGCGCCAGCAGGGGGGGACCTAACTATGGCTACACCTTC. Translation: CASRGGPNYGYTF.

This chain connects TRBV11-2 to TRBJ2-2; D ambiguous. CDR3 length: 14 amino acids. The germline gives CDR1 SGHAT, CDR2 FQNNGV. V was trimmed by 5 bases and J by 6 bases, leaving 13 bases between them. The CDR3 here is CASSPRAGAGELFF. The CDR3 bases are TGTGCCAGCAGCCCCCGGGCTGGGGCCGGGGAGCTGTTTTTT.

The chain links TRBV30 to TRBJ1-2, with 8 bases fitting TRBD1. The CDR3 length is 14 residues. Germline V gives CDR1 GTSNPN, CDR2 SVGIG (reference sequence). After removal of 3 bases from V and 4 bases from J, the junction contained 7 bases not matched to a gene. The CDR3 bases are TGTGCCTGGAGGTCAGGGGGCTGGGGCTATGGCTACACCTTC. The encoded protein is CAWRSGGWGYGYTF.

CDR3 bases: TGTGCCAGCACCTGGGGGAAGTTATCCTCCTACAATGAGCAGTTCTTC. It is translated as CASTWGKLSSYNEQFF. The chain carries TRBV21-1 and TRBJ2-1. TRBV21-1 is shown as a pseudogene. The CDR3 is made up of 16 amino acids.